A selection of T cell receptor beta chains follows, all from one sample in a study of cytomegalovirus exposure and HLA in healthy donors. The assay was immunoSEQ multiplex PCR, and TCRdb's table has in-frame clones only and misses some. This table holds under 250,000 clones, around 77% found once. Sequencing was carried out using PBMCs. The receptors were sampled from a woman in her 30s in good health and CMV-seronegative. Both conserved end residues are part of each CDR3. Each record gives: D gene, V gene, J gene, clone size, CDR3 DNA, CDR3 protein. D genes are given only for firm matches. The size entry is marked missing in some rows and otherwise reads once, few, many or a size class.

>NA|TRBV2|TRBJ1-1|NA
TGTGCCAGCAGTGCAACAGGGAGCTGGCACACTGAAGCTTTCTTT
CASSATGSWHTEAFF
>NA|TRBV29-1|TRBJ1-2|NA
TGCAGCGTTGGGTACGGTCTCTTC
CSVGYGLF
>TRBD1|TRBV6-5|TRBJ2-1|few
TGTGCCAGCAGTTACGACAGAGGGACAGGGTCTTTCTTC
CASSYDRGTGSFF
>TRBD2|TRBV7-6|TRBJ2-7|NA
TGTGCCAGCAGCTTGGCGGGAGGAACTTACGAGCAGTACTTC
CASSLAGGTYEQYF
>NA|TRBV6-5|TRBJ2-5|NA
TGTGCCAGCAGTTATGGGGCAGGGGCAGGTGAGACCCAGTACTTC
CASSYGAGAGETQYF
>TRBD2|TRBV4-2|TRBJ2-5|NA
TGTGCCAGCAGCCAATTCGCTAGCGGGATACAAGAGACCCAGTACTTC
CASSQFASGIQETQYF
>NA|TRBV5-6|TRBJ1-1|NA
TGTGCCAGCAGCCAGCAGGGGCGCCTAAGACGAGGCACTGAAGCTTTCTTT
CASSQQGRLRRGTEAFF
>NA|TRBV27|TRBJ1-1|NA
TGTGCCAGCAGCCGGGTAGGGGGGGCGCCTGAAGCTTTCTTT
CASSRVGGAPEAFF
>NA|TRBV20-1|TRBJ2-3|NA
TGCAGTGCTTCCAGAATTGCGCAGTATTTT
CSASRIAQYF
>TRBD1|TRBV19|TRBJ2-5|NA
TGTGCCAGTACCACTAACAGGGGACCGCAAGAGACCCAGTACTTC
CASTTNRGPQETQYF
>TRBD1|TRBV9|TRBJ1-2|NA
TGTGCCAGCAGCCCCCGACAGGGGGCAGTTTATGGCTACACCTTC
CASSPRQGAVYGYTF
>TRBD2|TRBV5-6|TRBJ2-5|NA
TGTGCCAGCAGCTTGGGATTTAGCGGGGGGGCTGGGGAGACCCAGTACTTC
CASSLGFSGGAGETQYF
>NA|TRBV30|TRBJ2-3|NA
TGTGCCTGGAGTGGGACTCTCAGCACAGATACGCAGTATTTT
CAWSGTLSTDTQYF
>NA|TRBV6-1|TRBJ2-7|NA
TGTGCCAGCGGTAGGACTCTCGTTGCTTCTTACGAGCAGTACTTC
CASGRTLVASYEQYF
>NA|TRBV5-6|TRBJ1-1|once
TGTGCCAGCAGCTTGGCTAGTTCGTCGGCTGAAGCTTTCTTT
CASSLASSSAEAFF
>NA|TRBV7-8|TRBJ2-7|NA
TGTGCCAGCAGCTTAAACAGGGTAGGCGAGCAGTACTTC
CASSLNRVGEQYF
>NA|TRBV7-2|TRBJ1-2|NA
TGTGCCAGCAGCTCGCAATGGACAGCTAACTATGGCTACACCTTC
CASSSQWTANYGYTF
>TRBD1|TRBV25-1|TRBJ2-7|NA
TGTGCCAGCAGTGACTTCCACCAGACAGGGGCCTACGAGCAGTACTTC
CASSDFHQTGAYEQYF
>NA|TRBV12-5|TRBJ1-2|NA
TGTGCTAGTGGTTTGGTACGGGGCTATGGCTACACCTTC
CASGLVRGYGYTF
>NA|TRBV14|TRBJ2-2|NA
TGTGCCAGCAGCCAAGAGATGAGGGTACTTTTTCCCGGGGAGCTGTTTTTT
CASSQEMRVLFPGELFF
>TRBD2|TRBV6-1|TRBJ2-7|NA
TGTGCCAGCAGTGAAGATCTAGCGGGGTCCTACGAGCAGTACTTC
CASSEDLAGSYEQYF
>TRBD1|TRBV5-8|TRBJ1-2|few
TGTGCCAGCATCAAAGCCCCCCGGGACAGCTTATCTAACTATGGCTACACCTTC
CASIKAPRDSLSNYGYTF
>TRBD2|TRBV11-2|TRBJ2-2|NA
TGTGCCAGCAGCCGAGTAGCGGGAGGCACCGGGGAGCTGTTTTTT
CASSRVAGGTGELFF
>NA|TRBV15|TRBJ1-5|few
TGTGCCACCAGCTGGGGCTCCGGGGGGCGGGAGCCCCAGCATTTT
CATSWGSGGREPQHF
>NA|TRBV9|TRBJ1-5|NA
TGTGCCAGCAGCGAAGGGGTTAGCAATCAGCCCCAGCATTTT
CASSEGVSNQPQHF
>TRBD1|TRBV11-2|TRBJ1-1|once
TGTGCCAGCAGCTTTTACAGGGGGTCCAACACTGAAGCTTTCTTT
CASSFYRGSNTEAFF
>NA|TRBV29-1|TRBJ2-1|NA
TGCAGCGTTGAAGATCAAACCAGATACAATGAGCAGTTCTTC
CSVEDQTRYNEQFF
>NA|TRBV30|TRBJ2-3|NA
TGTGCCTGGAGTGTAGGAGGAGGGTCGGGAGATACGCAGTATTTT
CAWSVGGGSGDTQYF
>NA|TRBV2|TRBJ2-5|NA
TGTGCCAGTTCCCCTTCAGAGACCCAGTACTTC
CASSPSETQYF